This passage covers 12 T cell receptor beta chains from one sample sequenced in a study of CD8+ T cells in alopecia areata. Once RNA had been extracted, it was reverse transcribed into cDNA to act as the sequencing template. Libraries were prepared by immunoSEQ multiplex PCR; TCRdb keeps only in-frame clonotypes and omits some of them. The table has 75,000 to 100,000 clones, 35% to 45% seen once. Sequencing was performed on CD4+ T cells sorted from blood. The receptors here all came from a human donor with alopecia areata.

This chain uses TRBV7-2 with TRBJ2-7; tentative D call: TRBD1 (6 bases). Trimming left V 5 bases short and J 3 bases short, with 11 bases between. This CDR3 region has 13 residues. CDR1 and CDR2 (germline): SGHTA, FQGNSA. The DNA of the CDR3 is TGTGCCAGCAGCCTAGACAGGAACTACGAGCAGTACTTC. Translated, it gives CASSLDRNYEQYF. Based on the CDR3 plus reference TRBV7-2 and TRBJ2-7, the full variable domain is GAGVSQSPSNKVTEKGKDVELRCDPISGHTALYWYRQSLGQGLEFLIYFQGNSAPDKSGLPSDRFSAERTGGSVSTLTIQRTQQEDSAVYLCASSLDRNYEQYFGPGTRLTVT.

This sequence joins TRBV28 and TRBJ2-5, with unresolved D. Deletions cut 2 bases from V and 5 bases from J, with 6 bases between. Germline V gene data show CDR1 as MDHEN and CDR2 as SYDVKM. The CDR3 is 12 residues long. As DNA, the CDR3 is TGTGCCAGCAGTTTACGACGGGAGACCCAGTACTTC. Its translation is CASSLRRETQYF.

This chain connects TRBV29-1 to TRBJ1-5; 10 bases are a match to TRBD1. J lost 5 bases, V lost 5 bases, and 9 bases had no gene match. CDR3 length: 15 residues. Germline V gives CDR1 SQVTM, CDR2 ANQGSEA. The CDR3 here is CSVHFRDRGYQPQHF. In DNA, the CDR3 is TGCAGCGTTCACTTCCGGGACAGGGGTTATCAGCCCCAGCATTTT.

This clone was seen only a few times. The V gene is TRBV29-1, the J gene TRBJ2-2; 7 positions match TRBD1. Unmatched junction bases numbered 3, after V lost 7 bases and J lost 1 base. Germline V CDR1 and CDR2: SQVTM, ANQGSEA. The CDR3 has 13 amino acids. DNA of the CDR3: TGCAGCGCCGGGACAGTGAACACCGGGGAGCTGTTTTTT. This encodes CSAGTVNTGELFF.

The V and J genes are TRBV7-2 and TRBJ2-7; TRBD2 agrees at 9 bases. Germline-derived CDR1 and CDR2 are SGHTA and FQGNSA. The CDR3 sequence is 14 residues long. V lost 8 bases, J lost 2 bases, and 7 bases stayed unmatched. CDR3 nucleotides: TGTGCCAGCTCGCGGGGCGGGGGGGCCTACGAGCAGTACTTC. Translation: CASSRGGGAYEQYF.

This chain uses TRBV4-1 with TRBJ1-2; 8 bases agree with TRBD1. Germline-derived CDR1 and CDR2 are MGHRA and YSYEKL. The CDR3 covers 15 residues. V lost 5 bases and J lost 8; bases outside the gene matches: 13. CDR3 sequence (DNA): TGCGCCAGCAGCGGTCCTGTACAGGGGGTCAGGGGCTACACCTTC. This translates into CASSGPVQGVRGYTF.

This chain uses TRBV29-1 with TRBJ2-1; 8 positions agree with TRBD2. CDR3 size: 13 residues. Unmatched junction bases numbered 11, after V lost 6 bases and J lost 10 bases. The germline gives CDR1 SQVTM, CDR2 ANQGSEA. CDR3 residues: CSVSLTSGGEQFF. As DNA, the CDR3 is TGCAGCGTGTCCCTCACTAGCGGTGGGGAGCAGTTCTTC.

The rearrangement joins TRBV28 to TRBJ2-7; D gene ambiguous. Trimming left V 5 bases short and J 5 bases short, with 7 bases between. The germline V gene encodes CDR1 MDHEN and CDR2 SYDVKM. The CDR3 spans 11 residues. The CDR3 loop is CASSLGHEQYF. The CDR3 DNA follows: TGTGCCAGCAGTCTCGGTCACGAGCAGTACTTC.

Written as DNA, the CDR3 is TGTGCCAGCAGTGGACACCCGAACACTGAAGCTTTCTTT. Translating it yields CASSGHPNTEAFF. The chain links TRBV2 to TRBJ1-1; D uncertain. Between the trimmed V and J ends, which lost 4 bases and 1 base, there was a span of 7 bases. CDR1 SNHLY and CDR2 FYNNEI come from the germline V gene. The CDR3 runs to 13 residues.

The J gene is TRBJ2-1, the V gene TRBV11-2, with 10 bases identical to TRBD2. The V segment lost 4 bases and the J segment 4 bases; nucleotides outside the gene matches: 4. The CDR3 sequence is 15 residues long. Looked up from germline, CDR1 is SGHAT and CDR2 is FQNNGV. The CDR3 region has the DNA TGTGCCAGCAGCTCACTAGCGGGGAGGTACAATGAGCAGTTCTTC. Protein product: CASSSLAGRYNEQFF.

The CDR3 reads CAWRPGRVGGELFF. The CDR3 bases are TGTGCCTGGAGACCAGGGAGGGTAGGCGGGGAGCTGTTTTTT. The chain is built from TRBV30 and TRBJ2-2; 7 positions agree with TRBD2. Germline V CDR1 and CDR2: GTSNPN, SVGIG (reference sequence). The ends lost 3 bases at V and 7 bases at J; junction bases unmatched: 8. This CDR3 is built from 14 residues.

V and J are TRBV4-2 and TRBJ2-5; tentatively, D is TRBD1 (8 bases). Per germline, CDR1 LGHNA and CDR2 YNFKEQ. CDR3 length: 16 residues. V gave up 5 bases and J gave up 2 bases, with 18 bases separating them. The CDR3: CASSFRTGRGQETQYF. CDR3 DNA: TGTGCCAGCAGCTTCCGGACAGGGCGGGGGCAAGAGACCCAGTACTTC.